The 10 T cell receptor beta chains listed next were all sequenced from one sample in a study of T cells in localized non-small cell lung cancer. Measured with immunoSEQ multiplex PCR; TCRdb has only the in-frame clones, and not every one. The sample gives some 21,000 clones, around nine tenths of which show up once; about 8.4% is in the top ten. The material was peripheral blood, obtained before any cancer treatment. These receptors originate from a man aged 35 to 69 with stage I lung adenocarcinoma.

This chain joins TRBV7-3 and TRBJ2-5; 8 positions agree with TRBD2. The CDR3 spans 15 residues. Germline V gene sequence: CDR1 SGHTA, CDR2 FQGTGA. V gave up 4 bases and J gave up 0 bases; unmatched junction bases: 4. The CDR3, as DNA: TGTGCCAGCAGCTCTAGCGGGCTGTACCAAGAGACCCAGTACTTC. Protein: CASSSSGLYQETQYF.

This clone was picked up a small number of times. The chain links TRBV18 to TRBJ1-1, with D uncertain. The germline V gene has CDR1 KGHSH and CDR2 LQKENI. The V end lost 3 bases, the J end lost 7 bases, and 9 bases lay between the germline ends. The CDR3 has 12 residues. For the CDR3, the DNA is TGTGCCAGCTCACCTATGGCGATTGAAGCTTTCTTT. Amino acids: CASSPMAIEAFF.

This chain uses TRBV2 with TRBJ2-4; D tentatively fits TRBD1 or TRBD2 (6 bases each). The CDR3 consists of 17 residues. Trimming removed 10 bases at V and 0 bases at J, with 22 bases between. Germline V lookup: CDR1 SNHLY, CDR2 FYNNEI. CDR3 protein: CATGAEGLGIAKNIQYF. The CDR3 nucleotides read TGTGCCACGGGGGCAGAGGGCCTAGGGATAGCCAAAAACATTCAGTACTTC. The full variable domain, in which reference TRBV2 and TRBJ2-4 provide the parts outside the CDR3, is EPEVTQTPSHQVTQMGQEVILRCVPISNHLYFYWYRQILGQKVEFLVSFYNNEISEKSEIFDDQFSVERPDGSNFTLKIRSTKLEDSAMYFCATGAEGLGIAKNIQYFGAGTRLSVL.

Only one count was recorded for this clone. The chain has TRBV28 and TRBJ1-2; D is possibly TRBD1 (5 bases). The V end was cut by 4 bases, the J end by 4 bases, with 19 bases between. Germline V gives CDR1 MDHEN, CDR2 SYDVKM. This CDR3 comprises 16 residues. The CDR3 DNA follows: TGTGCCAGCAGTTCCGGGACTTTGTATTCCGGCTATGGCTACACCTTC. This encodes CASSSGTLYSGYGYTF.

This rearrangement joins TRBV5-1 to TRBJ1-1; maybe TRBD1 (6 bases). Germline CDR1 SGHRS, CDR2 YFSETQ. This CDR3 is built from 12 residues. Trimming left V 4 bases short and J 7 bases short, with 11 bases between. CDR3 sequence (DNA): TGCGCCAGCAGCGGCAAGGGGGGTGAAGCTTTCTTT. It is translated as CASSGKGGEAFF.

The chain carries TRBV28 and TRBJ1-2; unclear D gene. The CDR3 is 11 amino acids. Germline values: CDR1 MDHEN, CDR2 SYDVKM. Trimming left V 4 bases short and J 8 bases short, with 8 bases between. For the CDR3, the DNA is TGTGCCAGCAGTTCCCTTTTGGGCTACACCTTC. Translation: CASSSLLGYTF.

The CDR3 spells CASGRPRAGNNEQFF. The CDR3 nucleotides read TGTGCCAGCGGGCGCCCGCGGGCGGGCAACAATGAGCAGTTCTTC. V and J are TRBV6-5 and TRBJ2-1; D possibly corresponds to TRBD2 (5 bases). V lost 8 bases, J lost 5 bases, and 19 bases lay in between. This CDR3 comprises 15 residues. Germline loops: CDR1 MNHEY, CDR2 SVGAGI.

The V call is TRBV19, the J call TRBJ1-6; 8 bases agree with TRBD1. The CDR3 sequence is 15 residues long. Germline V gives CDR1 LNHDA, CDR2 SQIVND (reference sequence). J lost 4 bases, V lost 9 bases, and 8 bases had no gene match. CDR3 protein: CASQTGDYYNSPLHF. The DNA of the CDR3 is TGTGCCAGCCAGACAGGGGATTATTATAATTCACCCCTCCACTTT.

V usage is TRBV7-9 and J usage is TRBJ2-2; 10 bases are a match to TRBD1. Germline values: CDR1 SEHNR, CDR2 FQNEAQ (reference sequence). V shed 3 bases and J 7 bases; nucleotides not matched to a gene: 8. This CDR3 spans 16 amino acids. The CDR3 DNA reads TGTGCCAGCAGCTTCCACCGGGACAGGGGCGGCGGGGAGCTGTTTTTT. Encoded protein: CASSFHRDRGGGELFF.

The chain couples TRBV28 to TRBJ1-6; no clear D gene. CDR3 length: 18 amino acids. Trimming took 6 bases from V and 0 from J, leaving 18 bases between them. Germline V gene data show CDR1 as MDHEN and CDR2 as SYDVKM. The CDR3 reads CASSARPDIFSYNSPLHF. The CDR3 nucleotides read TGTGCCAGCAGCGCCCGGCCCGATATTTTCTCCTATAATTCACCCCTCCACTTT.